The rows below give T cell receptor beta chains drawn from one sample of a study of T cells in Graves' hyperthyroidism and ophthalmopathy. TCRdb independently ran MiXCR on the multiplex PCR reads; one entry per CDR3 protein. The data hold hundreds of thousands of distinct CDR3 sequences, with roughly 20% observed a single time. Specimen: blood. These TCRs come from a man in his thirties or forties with Graves' ophthalmopathy. The CDR3 runs from the conserved cysteine through the conserved F or W. A D gene is named only where the DNA matches it firmly. Size is omitted from some rows. Given values are once, few, many or a class for expanded clones.

>many|13|TRBD1|TRBJ2-1|TRBV28
TGTGCCAGCAAAAACAGGGGGCTCGATGAGCAGTTCTTC
CASKNRGLDEQFF
>-|15|TRBD1|TRBJ1-5|TRBV6-2/TRBV6-3
TGTGCCAGTTCCGGTCCTGGGACAGCTAATCAGCCCCAGCATTTT
CASSGPGTANQPQHF
>-|14|TRBD2|TRBJ2-1|TRBV5-1
TGCGCCAGCAGCTTGGAGGCTAGCGGGACAGAGCAGTTCTTC
CASSLEASGTEQFF
>once|13|TRBD2|TRBJ2-7|TRBV20-1
TGCAGTGCTCCCTTAGCGGGAGTATGGGAGCAGTACTTC
CSAPLAGVWEQYF
>few|13|-|TRBJ2-7|TRBV6-2/TRBV6-3
TGTGCCAGCAGTCAGACAGGAATCTACGAGCAGTACTTC
CASSQTGIYEQYF
>-|13|-|TRBJ2-2|TRBV6-6
TGTGCCAGCAGTTACTCGTCCACCGGGGAGCTGTTTTTT
CASSYSSTGELFF
>many|16|TRBD1|TRBJ2-1|TRBV5-1
TGCGCCAGCAGCTTCCCCAGGGGGCAGGTAAACAATGAGCAGTTCTTC
CASSFPRGQVNNEQFF
>-|13|-|TRBJ1-1|TRBV11-2
TGTGCCAGCAGGGGTGGAGACAGGTATGAAGCTTTCTTT
CASRGGDRYEAFF
>-|12|-|TRBJ2-3|TRBV10-3
TGTGCCATCAGTGAGTCCTATGATACGCAGTATTTT
CAISESYDTQYF
>few|14|-|TRBJ2-1|TRBV30
TGTGCCTGGAGTGTTGCGGTTTCCTACAATGAGCAGTTCTTC
CAWSVAVSYNEQFF
>-|15|TRBD2|TRBJ2-7|TRBV28
TGTGCCAGCAGTCCACCTAGCGGGGGGGTCTACGAGCAGTACTTC
CASSPPSGGVYEQYF
>-|18|-|TRBJ1-6|TRBV6-2/TRBV6-3
TGTGCCAGCAGCAGTCCAGGGGTCGCCTCCTCCTATAATTCACCCCTCCACTTT
CASSSPGVASSYNSPLHF
>few|13|-|TRBJ2-5|TRBV29-1
TGCAGCGTTAGGCTTAGACTACAAGAGACCCAGTACTTC
CSVRLRLQETQYF
>few|16|TRBD2|TRBJ2-7|TRBV20-1
TGCAGTGCTAGAGGACTAGCGGGAGTTTCTAACTCCGAGCAGTACTTC
CSARGLAGVSNSEQYF
>-|14|-|TRBJ2-5|TRBV3-1
TGTGCCAGCAGCCAAGGACAGTACCAAGAGACCCAGTACTTC
CASSQGQYQETQYF
>many|16|TRBD1|TRBJ1-1|TRBV5-1
TGCGCCAGCAGCATAACGCGACAGGGTGAGAACACTGAAGCTTTCTTT
CASSITRQGENTEAFF
>-|15|TRBD1|TRBJ2-7|TRBV5-1
TGCGCCAGCAGCCAGGGACAGGGTTTCGGCTACGAGCAGTACTTC
CASSQGQGFGYEQYF
>medium-sized|15|-|TRBJ2-5|TRBV6-1
TGTGCCAGCACTCCGGGGGCAGGTGAAGGAGAGACCCAGTACTTC
CASTPGAGEGETQYF
>-|17|-|TRBJ1-2|TRBV19
TGTGCCAGTAGATTCCCCTCGAAGGCGGCGTCTAGCTATGGCTACACCTTC
CASRFPSKAASSYGYTF
>few|12|-|TRBJ2-3|TRBV20-1
TGCAGTGCTAGAAAGACTTCGTGGGCGCAGTATTTT
CSARKTSWAQYF
>many|16|-|TRBJ1-4|TRBV7-2
TGTGCCAGCAGTCTTTGGTCTCCCACAACTAATGAAAAACTGTTTTTT
CASSLWSPTTNEKLFF
>few|14|-|TRBJ2-3|TRBV7-8
TGTGCCAGCAGCTCGTCCAGACCCCCCGATACGCAGTATTTT
CASSSSRPPDTQYF
>many|16|TRBD2|TRBJ2-7|TRBV11-2
TGTGCCAGCAGCCCACCAAGCGGGAGTTACTCCTACGAGCAGTACTTC
CASSPPSGSYSYEQYF
>many|15|-|TRBJ2-3|TRBV7-2
TGTGCCAGCAGCTTAGAGGTCTTTAGCACAGATACGCAGTATTTT
CASSLEVFSTDTQYF
>-|16|TRBD1|TRBJ2-1|TRBV24-1
TGTGCCACCAGTGATACAGGGGCACCTACCTACAATGAGCAGTTCTTC
CATSDTGAPTYNEQFF
>-|12|-|TRBJ1-2|TRBV7-2
TGTGCCAGCAGCGGGGACCGGTATGGCTACACCTTC
CASSGDRYGYTF
>few|14|TRBD2|TRBJ2-3|TRBV15
TGTGCCACCAGCAAATTAGCGGGAGTGGATACGCAGTATTTT
CATSKLAGVDTQYF
>few|13|-|TRBJ1-4|TRBV20-1
TGCAGTGCTAGAGTTCAAAACCAAGGGGAACTGTTTTTT
CSARVQNQGELFF
>-|13|-|TRBJ2-2|TRBV6-1
TGTGCCAGCTCCGGGACCTCAACCGGGGAGCTGTTTTTT
CASSGTSTGELFF
>-|17|-|TRBJ2-2|TRBV11-3
TGTGCCAGCAGCTTAGACCGTTCGACAGGACGGACCGGGGAGCTGCTTTTT
CASSLDRSTGRTGELLF
>few|14|TRBD1|TRBJ1-5|TRBV28
TGTGCCAGCAGGGGGGACAGCCTCTATCAGCCCCAGCATTTT
CASRGDSLYQPQHF
>-|14|-|TRBJ1-2|TRBV7-9
TGTGCCAGCTGCTCGGTCGACTCAAACTATGGCTACACCTTC
CASCSVDSNYGYTF
>many|16|-|TRBJ2-5|TRBV2
TGTGCCAGCAGAAGTATAGCGGGATCAGGGGGAGAGACCCAGTACTTC
CASRSIAGSGGETQYF
>few|17|TRBD2|TRBJ2-1|TRBV3-1
TGTGCCAGCAGCCTGATTTTACTAGCGGGAGGGCCCGGCGAGCAGTTCTTC
CASSLILLAGGPGEQFF
>many|11|-|TRBJ2-1|TRBV12-3/TRBV12-4
TGTGCCAGCAGCCGCTCGGGTGAGCAGTTCTTC
CASSRSGEQFF
>-|16|TRBD2|TRBJ2-3|TRBV7-9
TGTGCCAGCAGCGGAGGGGGCGGGAGGGCCGTAGATACGCAGTATTTT
CASSGGGGRAVDTQYF
>few|17|TRBD2|TRBJ2-1|TRBV6-6
TGTGCCAGCAGTTACTCAGGACTAGCGGGAGCGAACAATGAGCAGTTCTTC
CASSYSGLAGANNEQFF
>few|16|-|TRBJ2-5|TRBV5-1
TGCGCCAGCAGCTTGGCCGTGACCCTGGGGGGAGAGACCCAGTACTTC
CASSLAVTLGGETQYF
>-|16|-|TRBJ2-7|TRBV15
TGTGCCACCAGCAGAGTATCCGGGACTTATGCCTACGAGCAGTACTTC
CATSRVSGTYAYEQYF
>-|13|-|TRBJ2-1|TRBV27
TGTGCCAGCAATAACAGGGGAGGGGGTGAGCAGTTCTTC
CASNNRGGGEQFF
>-|16|TRBD2|TRBJ2-7|TRBV9
TGTGCCAGCAGCGTAGACTCCCGACTAGCGGGCTACGAGCAGTACTTC
CASSVDSRLAGYEQYF
>few|13|-|TRBJ2-4|TRBV29-1
TGCAGCGGCAGTGGAGGGGACAAAAACATTCAGTACTTC
CSGSGGDKNIQYF
>once|11|-|TRBJ1-1|TRBV29-1
TGCAGCGTTGTTCGTCACACTGAAGCTTCCTTT
CSVVRHTEASF
>many|14|-|TRBJ2-1|TRBV7-9
TGTGCCAGCAGCCCACCAAGCTCCTACAATGAGCAGTTCTTC
CASSPPSSYNEQFF
>many|12|-|TRBJ2-7|TRBV20-1
TGCAGTGCCTGGGAGGGGGCCTACGAGCAGTACTTC
CSAWEGAYEQYF
>-|16|TRBD2|TRBJ2-1|TRBV5-1
TGCGCCAGCAGCCAAGATACGGGGGGGGGGCAATGGGAGCAGTTCTTC
CASSQDTGGGQWEQFF
>-|13|-|TRBJ1-2|TRBV20-1
TGCAGTGCTAGGGGAGTCCGAAACTATGGCTACACCTTC
CSARGVRNYGYTF
>few|16|TRBD2|TRBJ2-3|TRBV10-3
TGTGCCATCAGTGGATTAGGTGGACTAGGTACAGATACGCAGTATTTT
CAISGLGGLGTDTQYF
>few|13|-|TRBJ2-2|TRBV7-2
TGTGCCAGCAGCTTTTCCCCCGGCGGGGAGCTGTTTTTT
CASSFSPGGELFF
>few|15|-|TRBJ1-5|TRBV29-1
TGCAGCGTTGCCGAGGTTTCAGGGGCCAATCAGCCCCAGCATTTT
CSVAEVSGANQPQHF
>few|18|-|TRBJ1-1|TRBV19
TGTGCCATCAACCGGGGGGGGGGTCCAGGAACCGGGGACACTGAAGCTTTCTTT
CAINRGGGPGTGDTEAFF
>few|14|-|TRBJ2-7|TRBV15
TGTGCCACCAGCAGAGACAGGGGGGGCTACGAGCAGTACTTC
CATSRDRGGYEQYF
>-|14|-|TRBJ2-7|TRBV5-6
TGTGCCAGCAGCCCCTGGGCAGGACCCTACGAGCAGTGCTTC
CASSPWAGPYEQCF
>many|14|-|TRBJ2-1|TRBV5-1
TGCGCCAGCAGCTTAGGAGACGTCTACAATGAGCAGTTCTTC
CASSLGDVYNEQFF
>many|15|TRBD1|TRBJ2-3|TRBV2
TGTGCCAGCAGTGCGGGACAGGGGAACACAGATACGCAGTATTTT
CASSAGQGNTDTQYF
>-|12|-|TRBJ1-4|TRBV10-1
TGCGCCAGCAGTGAGATGTTAGAAAAACTGTTTTTT
CASSEMLEKLFF
>few|16|-|TRBJ2-6|TRBV24-1
TGTGCCACCAGTGACCCGCAGGGGTCTGGGGCCAACGTCCTGACTTTC
CATSDPQGSGANVLTF